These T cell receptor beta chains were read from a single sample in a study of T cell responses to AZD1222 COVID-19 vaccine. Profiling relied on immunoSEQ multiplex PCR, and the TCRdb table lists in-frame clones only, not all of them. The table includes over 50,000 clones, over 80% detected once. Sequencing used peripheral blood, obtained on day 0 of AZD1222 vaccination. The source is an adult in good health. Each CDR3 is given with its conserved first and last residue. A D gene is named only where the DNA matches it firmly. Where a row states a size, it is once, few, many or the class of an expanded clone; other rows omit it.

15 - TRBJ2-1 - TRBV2 CASSEEGVPYNEQFF TGTGCCAGCAGTGAAGAGGGGGTCCCCTACAATGAGCAGTTCTTC
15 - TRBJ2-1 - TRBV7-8 CASSLTPGTHNEQFF TGTGCCAGCAGCTTAACCCCCGGGACTCACAATGAGCAGTTCTTC
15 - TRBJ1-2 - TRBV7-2 CASSLIPEIFDGYTF TGTGCCAGCAGCTTAATCCCAGAGATTTTTGATGGCTACACCTTC
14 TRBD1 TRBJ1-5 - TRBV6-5 CASSRGTGGQPQHF TGTGCCAGCAGTAGGGGAACAGGGGGGCAGCCCCAGCATTTT
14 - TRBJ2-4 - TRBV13 CASSSPRESNIQYF TGTGCCAGCAGCTCCCCGCGGGAAAGTAACATTCAGTACTTC
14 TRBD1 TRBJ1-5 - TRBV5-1 CASKLGQFGQPQHF TGCGCCAGCAAGCTGGGACAGTTTGGACAGCCCCAGCATTTT
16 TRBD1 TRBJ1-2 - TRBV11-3 CASSQGGRGVGYGYTF TGTGCCAGCAGCCAAGGGGGCCGGGGAGTGGGGTATGGCTACACCTTC
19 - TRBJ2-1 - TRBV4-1 CASSQDIISGRPKDNEQFF TGCGCCAGCAGCCAAGATATAATTTCGGGGCGCCCTAAGGACAATGAGCAGTTCTTC
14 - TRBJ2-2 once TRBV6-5 CASILAIRTGELFF TGTGCCAGCATACTAGCTATCAGGACCGGGGAGCTGTTTTTT
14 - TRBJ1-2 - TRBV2 CASSEEGGSIGYTF TGTGCCAGCAGTGAGGAGGGCGGCTCTATCGGCTACACCTTC
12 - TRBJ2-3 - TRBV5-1 CASSLASSTQYF TGCGCCAGCAGCTTGGCTAGCAGTACGCAGTATTTT
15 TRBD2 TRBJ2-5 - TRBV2 CASRNDLAGVTTQYF TGTGCCAGCCGGAACGATCTAGCGGGGGTCACGACCCAGTACTTC
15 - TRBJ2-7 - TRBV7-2 CASSLAPGQTYEQYF TGTGCCAGCAGCTTAGCGCCAGGACAGACCTACGAGCAGTACTTC
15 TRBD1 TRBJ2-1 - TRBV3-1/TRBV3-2 CASSRLGQGDNEQFF TGTGCCAGCAGCCGATTGGGACAGGGAGACAATGAGCAGTTCTTC
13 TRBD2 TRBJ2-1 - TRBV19 CASGEGRYNEQFF TGTGCCAGTGGGGAGGGACGCTACAATGAGCAGTTCTTC
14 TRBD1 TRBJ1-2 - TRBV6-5 CASTNQGGGYGYTF TGTGCCAGCACTAATCAGGGGGGTGGCTATGGCTACACCTTC
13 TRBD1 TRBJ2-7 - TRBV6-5 CASSLSRQGSQYF TGTGCCAGCAGTTTATCTAGACAGGGATCGCAGTACTTC
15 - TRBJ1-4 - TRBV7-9 CASSVDRFGVEKLFF TGTGCCAGCAGCGTCGACAGGTTTGGTGTGGAAAAACTGTTTTTT
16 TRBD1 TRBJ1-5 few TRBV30 CAWSVKGRGSNQPQHF TGTGCCTGGAGTGTAAAGGGCAGGGGGTCCAATCAGCCCCAGCATTTT
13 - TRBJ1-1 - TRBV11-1 CASKNPSNTEAFF TGTGCCAGCAAAAATCCAAGTAACACTGAAGCTTTCTTT
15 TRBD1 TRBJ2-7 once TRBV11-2 CASSLARTGGDEQYF TGTGCCAGCAGCTTAGCCCGGACAGGGGGCGACGAGCAGTACTTC
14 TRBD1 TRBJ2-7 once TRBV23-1 CASSQTGQAQGQYF TGCGCCAGCAGTCAAACGGGACAGGCCCAGGGGCAGTACTTC
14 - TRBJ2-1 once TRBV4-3 CASSQDTSRNEQFF TGCGCCAGCAGCCAAGACACTAGCCGGAATGAGCAGTTCTTC
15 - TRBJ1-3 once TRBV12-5 CASGLGSGSGNTIYF TGTGCTAGTGGTTTGGGGTCGGGGTCTGGAAACACCATATATTTT
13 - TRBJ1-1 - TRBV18 CASSPLGGEGAFF TGTGCCAGCTCACCACTCGGCGGGGAGGGCGCTTTCTTT
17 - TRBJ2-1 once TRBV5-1 CASSLSSGGQAYNEQFF TGCGCCAGCAGCTTGTCATCGGGGGGCCAGGCCTACAATGAGCAGTTCTTC
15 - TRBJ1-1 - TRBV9 CASSVGTVRNTEAFF TGTGCCAGCAGCGTAGGGACAGTGAGGAACACTGAAGCTTTCTTT
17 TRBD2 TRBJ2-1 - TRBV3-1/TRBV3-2 CASSQEPGLAGYNEQFF TGTGCCAGCAGCCAAGAGCCGGGACTAGCGGGATACAATGAGCAGTTCTTC
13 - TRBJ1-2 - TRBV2 CASSSRGWDGYTF TGTGCCAGCAGTTCCAGGGGTTGGGATGGCTACACCTTC
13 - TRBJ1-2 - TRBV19 CASTRRDYDGYTF TGTGCCAGTACCCGCCGGGACTACGATGGCTACACCTTC
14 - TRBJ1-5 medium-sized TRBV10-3 CAIGTGDSNQPQHF TGTGCCATCGGAACAGGTGATAGCAATCAGCCCCAGCATTTT
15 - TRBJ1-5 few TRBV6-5 CASSLRAGDTQPQHF TGTGCCAGCAGTTTACGGGCAGGGGATACCCAGCCCCAGCATTTT
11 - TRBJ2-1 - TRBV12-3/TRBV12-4 CASSSWDEQFF TGTGCCAGCAGTTCGTGGGATGAGCAGTTCTTC
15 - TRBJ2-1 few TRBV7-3 CASSLVLNSYNEQFF TGTGCCAGCAGCTTGGTGCTGAACTCCTACAATGAGCAGTTCTTC
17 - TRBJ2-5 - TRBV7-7 CAVPNPGLHVGQETQYF TGTGCCGTACCAAACCCGGGCCTCCATGTGGGACAAGAGACCCAGTACTTC
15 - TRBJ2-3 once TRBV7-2 CATRGGGTSTDTQYF TGTGCCACCAGGGGTGGCGGGACTAGCACAGATACGCAGTATTTT
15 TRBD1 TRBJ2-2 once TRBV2 CASNVRTGTTGELFF TGTGCCAGCAATGTAAGGACAGGGACAACCGGGGAGCTGTTTTTT
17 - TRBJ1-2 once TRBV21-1 CASSSWCNRAHYYGYTF TGTGCCAGCAGCTCATGGTGTAACAGGGCGCATTACTATGGCTACACCTTC
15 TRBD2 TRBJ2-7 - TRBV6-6 CASRLAGGPVGEQYF TGTGCCAGCAGACTAGCGGGAGGGCCTGTAGGTGAGCAGTACTTC
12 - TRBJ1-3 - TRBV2 CASTSSGNTIYF TGTGCCAGCACCAGCTCTGGAAACACCATATATTTT
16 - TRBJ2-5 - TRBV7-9 CASSSPMGLWQETQYF TGTGCCAGCAGCTCCCCCATGGGGCTGTGGCAAGAGACCCAGTACTTC
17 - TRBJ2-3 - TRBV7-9 CASSPRWERRDTDTQYF TGTGCCAGCAGCCCGAGGTGGGAGAGGAGGGACACAGATACGCAGTATTTT
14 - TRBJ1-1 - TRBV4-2 CASSPREGLTEAFF TGTGCCAGCAGCCCCCGGGAGGGGCTCACTGAAGCTTTCTTT
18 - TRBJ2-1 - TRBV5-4 CASSPLPGTPSSYNEQFF TGTGCCAGCAGCCCGCTTCCCGGGACTCCGAGCTCCTACAATGAGCAGTTCTTC
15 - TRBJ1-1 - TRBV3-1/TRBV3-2 CASREAGTPNTEAFF TGTGCCAGCAGGGAAGCCGGGACACCGAACACTGAAGCTTTCTTT
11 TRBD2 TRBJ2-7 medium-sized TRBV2 CASGRAVEQYF TGTGCCAGCGGGAGGGCCGTCGAGCAGTACTTC
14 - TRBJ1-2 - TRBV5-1 CASSLAGDGRGYTF TGCGCCAGCAGCTTGGCAGGTGACGGAAGGGGCTACACCTTC
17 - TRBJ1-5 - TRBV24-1 CATSPGGGEYSNQPQHF TGTGCCACCAGCCCGGGAGGGGGTGAATATAGCAATCAGCCCCAGCATTTT
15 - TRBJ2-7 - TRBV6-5 CASGGVGSRSYEQYF TGTGCCAGTGGGGGTGTAGGGTCCCGGTCCTACGAGCAGTACTTC
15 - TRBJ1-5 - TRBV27 CASSLSLIQNQPQHF TGTGCCAGCAGTTTATCGCTGATACAGAATCAGCCCCAGCATTTT
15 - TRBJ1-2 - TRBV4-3 CASSPDRPAFYGYTF TGCGCCAGCAGCCCCGATAGACCGGCCTTCTATGGCTACACCTTC
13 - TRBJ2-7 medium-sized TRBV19 CASSSAISYEQYF TGTGCCAGTAGCTCCGCGATTTCCTACGAGCAGTACTTC
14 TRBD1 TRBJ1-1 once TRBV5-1 CASSHGTANTEAFF TGCGCCAGCAGCCATGGGACAGCGAACACTGAAGCTTTCTTT
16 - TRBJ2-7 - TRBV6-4 CASSDPINPNSYEQYF TGTGCCAGCAGTGACCCGATAAACCCCAACTCCTACGAGCAGTACTTC
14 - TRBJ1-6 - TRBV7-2 CASSFAGGRTPLHF TGTGCCAGCAGCTTCGCGGGAGGCAGGACACCCCTCCACTTT
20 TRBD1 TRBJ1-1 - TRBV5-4 CASSFIKQVLTGGMNTEAFF TGTGCCAGCAGCTTTATCAAACAGGTGTTGACAGGGGGCATGAACACTGAAGCTTTCTTT
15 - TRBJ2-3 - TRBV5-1 CASSLGRARTDTQYF TGCGCCAGCAGCTTGGGAAGGGCCCGCACAGATACGCAGTATTTT
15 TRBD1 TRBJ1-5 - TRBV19 CASSTGTASNQPQHF TGTGCCAGTAGTACAGGGACAGCTAGCAATCAGCCCCAGCATTTT
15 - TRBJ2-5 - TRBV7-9 CASSLRGGAGETQYF TGTGCCAGCAGCTTACGCGGGGGCGCGGGGGAGACCCAGTACTTC
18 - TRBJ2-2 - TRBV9 CASSVTPGAAPNTGELFF TGTGCCAGCAGCGTAACCCCTGGGGCGGCCCCGAACACCGGGGAGCTGTTTTTT